Listed below are T cell receptor beta chains from one sample, sequenced in a study of T cell changes during pregnancy in multiple sclerosis. The assay was immunoSEQ multiplex PCR, and TCRdb's table has in-frame clones only and misses some. This sample has 40,000 to 50,000 clones; around 93% occur once, and the top ten carry 7.5% to 9.5%. The sequencing used CD8+ T cells from peripheral blood mononuclear cells, collected in the third trimester of pregnancy. These receptors were collected from a female donor with multiple sclerosis, enrolled in a pregnancy study. Both conserved end residues are trimmed from each CDR3. The size field is filled for only some rows; it gives once, few, many or a size class.

>TRBV18|once
ASSPSGASGRAYEQY
>TRBV7-9|-
ASAESREQY
>TRBV19|-
ASSNPTGEEQY
>TRBV27|-
ASSFGQVLYNEQF
>TRBV7-9|-
ASSPGQTNEQF
>TRBV12-5|-
ASGNGQEEQY
>TRBV29-1|-
SVHRDGYT
>TRBV5-4|-
ASSSGYSSYEQY
>TRBV4-3|-
ASSSGTGPYEQY
>TRBV28|-
ARIITTSTHSYEQY
>TRBV27|-
ASSLHANGPYEQY
>TRBV7-9|-
ASSLLANGELF
>TRBV4-1|-
ASSHGLAGDEQY
>TRBV19|-
ASSWVTLNTEAF
>TRBV19|-
ASSTLLAATNTGELF
>TRBV12-5|-
ASCFDRNYNEQF
>TRBV9|-
ASSVGTASTDTQY
>TRBV7-8|-
ASSLGGTSGRDNEQF
>TRBV6-6|-
ASSYESGGGEQY
>TRBV7-8|-
ASSLERPASYEQY
>TRBV7-9|-
ASSSTKTGEINTGELF
>TRBV19|-
ASSIAGTGGLGAF
>TRBV2|-
ASSPWTGPETQY
>TRBV18|-
ASSPGTVQPRAKNIQY
>TRBV4-1|-
ASSQERTVEQY
>TRBV7-9|once
ASSPPAGYEQY
>TRBV29-1|few
SGGTGGNEQF
>TRBV5-6|-
ASSSLAGGGTDTQY
>TRBV5-1|-
ASSRVQGNGYT